This T cell receptor beta chain was found in a study of OX40 agonist ivuxolimab in advanced cancers. Regarding this clone: Its antigen is still unknown.

Study-wide results and limits: Expanded peripheral T cell antigen specificity was not determined.

Sequencing used immunoSEQ multiplex PCR; TCRdb keeps in-frame clones, though not all of them. The data hold 60,000 to 85,000 clones, with approximately 80% observed a single time. The CDR3 covers 14 residues. Trimming took 6 bases from V and 10 from J, leaving 16 bases between them. Germline CDR1 MNHNY, CDR2 SVGAGI (reference sequence). The clonotype was recovered from an adult with an advanced solid tumor such as melanoma, head and neck, liver or kidney cancer. Here the sequenced sample was CD4+ or CD8+ T cells sorted from blood, taken in a trial of the OX40 agonist ivuxolimab. This rearrangement joins TRBV6-6 to TRBJ1-6; perhaps TRBD1 as D (6 bases). CDR3 in amino acids: CASRSRGAISPLHF. The CDR3 bases are TGTGCCAGCAGGTCTCGGGGGGCAATATCACCCCTCCACTTT.